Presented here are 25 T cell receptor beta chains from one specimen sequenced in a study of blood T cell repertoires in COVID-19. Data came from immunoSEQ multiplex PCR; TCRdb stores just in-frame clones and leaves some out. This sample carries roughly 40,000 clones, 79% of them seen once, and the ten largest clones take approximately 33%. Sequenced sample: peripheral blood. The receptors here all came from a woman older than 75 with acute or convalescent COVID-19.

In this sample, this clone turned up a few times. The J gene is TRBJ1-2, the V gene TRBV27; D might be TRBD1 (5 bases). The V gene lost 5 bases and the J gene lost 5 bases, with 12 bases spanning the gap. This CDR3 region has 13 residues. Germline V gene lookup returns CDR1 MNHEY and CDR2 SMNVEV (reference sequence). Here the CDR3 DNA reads TGTGCCAGCAGTCCAACAGGCAAATATGGCTACACCTTC. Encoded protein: CASSPTGKYGYTF.

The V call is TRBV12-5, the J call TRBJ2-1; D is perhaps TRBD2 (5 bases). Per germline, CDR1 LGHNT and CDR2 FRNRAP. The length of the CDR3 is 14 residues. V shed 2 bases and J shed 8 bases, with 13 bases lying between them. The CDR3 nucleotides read TGTGCTAGTGGTTTGATAACTGGGAGCGATGAGCAGTTCTTC. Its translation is CASGLITGSDEQFF.

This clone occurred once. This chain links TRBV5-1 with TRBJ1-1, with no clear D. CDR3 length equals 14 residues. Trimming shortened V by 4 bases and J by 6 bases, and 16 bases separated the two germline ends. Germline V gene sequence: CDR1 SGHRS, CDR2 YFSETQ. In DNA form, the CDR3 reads TGCGCCAGCAGCGAGCGGGTGAGTAACGCTGAAGCTTTCTTT. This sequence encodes CASSERVSNAEAFF.

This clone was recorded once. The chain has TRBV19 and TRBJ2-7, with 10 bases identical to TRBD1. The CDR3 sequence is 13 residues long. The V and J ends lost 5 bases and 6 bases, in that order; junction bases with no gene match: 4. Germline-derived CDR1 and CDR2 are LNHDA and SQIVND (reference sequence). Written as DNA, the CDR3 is TGTGCCAGTAGTCCAGGGACAGGGGCCGAGCAGTACTTC. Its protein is CASSPGTGAEQYF.

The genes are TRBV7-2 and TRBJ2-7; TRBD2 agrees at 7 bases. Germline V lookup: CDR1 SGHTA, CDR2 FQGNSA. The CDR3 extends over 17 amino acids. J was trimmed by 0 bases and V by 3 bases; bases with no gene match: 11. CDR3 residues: CASSLSVGGGSSYEQYF. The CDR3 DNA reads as TGTGCCAGCAGCTTGTCGGTTGGCGGGGGAAGCTCCTACGAGCAGTACTTC.

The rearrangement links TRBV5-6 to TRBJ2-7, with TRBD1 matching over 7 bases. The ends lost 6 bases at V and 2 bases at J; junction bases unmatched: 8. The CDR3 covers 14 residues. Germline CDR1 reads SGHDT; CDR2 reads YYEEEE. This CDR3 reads CASNLLTGTYEQYF. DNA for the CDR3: TGTGCCAGCAACCTTTTGACAGGGACCTACGAGCAGTACTTC.

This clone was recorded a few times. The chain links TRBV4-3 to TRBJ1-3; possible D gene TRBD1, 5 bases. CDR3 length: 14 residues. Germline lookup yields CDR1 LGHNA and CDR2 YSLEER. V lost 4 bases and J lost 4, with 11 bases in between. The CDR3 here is CASSPGKPGNTIYF. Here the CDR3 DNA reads TGCGCCAGCAGCCCAGGGAAACCGGGAAACACCATATATTTT.

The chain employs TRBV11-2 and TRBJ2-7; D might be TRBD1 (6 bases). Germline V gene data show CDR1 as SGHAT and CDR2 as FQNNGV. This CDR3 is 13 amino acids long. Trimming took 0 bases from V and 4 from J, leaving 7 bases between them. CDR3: CASSLDRGYEQYF. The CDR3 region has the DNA TGTGCCAGCAGCTTAGACAGGGGATACGAGCAGTACTTC.

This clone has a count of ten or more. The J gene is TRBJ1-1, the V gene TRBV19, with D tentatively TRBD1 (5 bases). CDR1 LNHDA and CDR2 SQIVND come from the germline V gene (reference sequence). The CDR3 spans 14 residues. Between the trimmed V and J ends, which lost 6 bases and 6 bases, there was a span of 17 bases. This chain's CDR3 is CASSREGSRAEAFF. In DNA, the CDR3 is TGTGCCAGTAGCAGGGAGGGGAGTAGGGCTGAAGCTTTCTTT.

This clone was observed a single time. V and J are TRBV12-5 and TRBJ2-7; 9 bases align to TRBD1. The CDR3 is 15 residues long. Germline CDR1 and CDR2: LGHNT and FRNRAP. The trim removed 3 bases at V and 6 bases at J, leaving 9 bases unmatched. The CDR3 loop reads CASGFFTGGISEQYF. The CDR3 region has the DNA TGTGCTAGTGGTTTTTTTACAGGGGGCATCTCCGAGCAGTACTTC.

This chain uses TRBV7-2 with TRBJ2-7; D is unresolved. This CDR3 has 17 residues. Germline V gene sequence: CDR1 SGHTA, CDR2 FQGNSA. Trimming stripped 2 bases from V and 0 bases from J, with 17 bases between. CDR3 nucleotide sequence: TGTGCCAGCAGCTTATCCCCCCTCCGCGGTAGCTCCTACGAGCAGTACTTC. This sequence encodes CASSLSPLRGSSYEQYF. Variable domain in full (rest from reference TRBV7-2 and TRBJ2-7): GAGVSQSPSNKVTEKGKDVELRCDPISGHTALYWYRQSLGQGLEFLIYFQGNSAPDKSGLPSDRFSAERTGGSVSTLTIQRTQQEDSAVYLCASSLSPLRGSSYEQYFGPGTRLTVT.

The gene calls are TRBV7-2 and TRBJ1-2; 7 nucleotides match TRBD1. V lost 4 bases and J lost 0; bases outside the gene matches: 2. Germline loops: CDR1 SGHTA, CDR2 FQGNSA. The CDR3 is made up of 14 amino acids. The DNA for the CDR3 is TGTGCCAGCAGCTCGGACAGGACTAACTATGGCTACACCTTC. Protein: CASSSDRTNYGYTF.

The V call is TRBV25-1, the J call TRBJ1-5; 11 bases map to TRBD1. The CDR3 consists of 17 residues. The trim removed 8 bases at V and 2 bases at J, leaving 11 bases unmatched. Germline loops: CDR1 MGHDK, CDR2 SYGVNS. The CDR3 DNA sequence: TGTGCCAGCCAGGGACAGGGGGTCATCCCCTGCAATCAGCCCCAGCATTTT. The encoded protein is CASQGQGVIPCNQPQHF.

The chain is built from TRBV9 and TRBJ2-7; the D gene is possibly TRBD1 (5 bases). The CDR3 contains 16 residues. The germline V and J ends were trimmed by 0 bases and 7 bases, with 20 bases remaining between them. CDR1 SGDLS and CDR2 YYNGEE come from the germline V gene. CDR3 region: CASSVASAPTPGEQYF. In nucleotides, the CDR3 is TGTGCCAGCAGCGTAGCTTCGGCCCCTACCCCAGGGGAGCAGTACTTC.

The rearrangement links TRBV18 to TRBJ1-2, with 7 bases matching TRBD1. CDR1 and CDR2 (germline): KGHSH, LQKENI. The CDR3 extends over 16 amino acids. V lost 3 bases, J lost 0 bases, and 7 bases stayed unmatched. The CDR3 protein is CASSPPGQTSNYGYTF. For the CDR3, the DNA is TGTGCCAGCTCACCTCCGGGACAGACTTCTAACTATGGCTACACCTTC.

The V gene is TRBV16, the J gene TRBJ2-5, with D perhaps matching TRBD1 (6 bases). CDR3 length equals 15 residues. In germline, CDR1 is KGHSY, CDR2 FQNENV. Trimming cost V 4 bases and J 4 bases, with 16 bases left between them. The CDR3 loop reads CASSPETGIGETQYF. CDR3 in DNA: TGTGCCAGCAGCCCGGAGACAGGTATTGGAGAGACCCAGTACTTC.

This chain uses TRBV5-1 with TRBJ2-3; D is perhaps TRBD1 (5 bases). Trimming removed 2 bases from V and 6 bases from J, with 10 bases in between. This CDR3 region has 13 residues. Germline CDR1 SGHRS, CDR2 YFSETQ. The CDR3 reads CASSLQVTDTQYF. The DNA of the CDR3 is TGCGCCAGCAGCTTACAGGTTACCGATACGCAGTATTTT.

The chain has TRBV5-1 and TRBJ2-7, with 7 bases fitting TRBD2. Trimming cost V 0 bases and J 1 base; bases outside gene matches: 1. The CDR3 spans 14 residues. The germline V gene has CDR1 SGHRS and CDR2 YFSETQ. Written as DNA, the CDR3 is TGCGCCAGCAGCTTGGCCGGGGGGTCCTACGAGCAGTACTTC. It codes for CASSLAGGSYEQYF.

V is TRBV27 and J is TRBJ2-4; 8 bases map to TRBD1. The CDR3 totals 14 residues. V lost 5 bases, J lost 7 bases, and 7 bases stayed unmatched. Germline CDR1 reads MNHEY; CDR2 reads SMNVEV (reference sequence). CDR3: CASSPWDRPNIQYF. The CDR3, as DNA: TGTGCCAGCAGTCCGTGGGACAGGCCGAACATTCAGTACTTC.

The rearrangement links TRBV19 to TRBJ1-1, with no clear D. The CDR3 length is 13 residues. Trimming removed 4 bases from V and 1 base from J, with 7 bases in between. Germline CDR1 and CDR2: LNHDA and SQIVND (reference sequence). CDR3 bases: TGTGCCAGTAGTAGGGCAGAGAACACTGAAGCTTTCTTT. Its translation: CASSRAENTEAFF.

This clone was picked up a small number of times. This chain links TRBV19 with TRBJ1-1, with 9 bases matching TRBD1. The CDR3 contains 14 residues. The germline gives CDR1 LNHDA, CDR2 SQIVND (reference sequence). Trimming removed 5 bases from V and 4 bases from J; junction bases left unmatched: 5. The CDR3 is CASSFGTGSTEAFF. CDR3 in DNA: TGTGCCAGTAGTTTCGGGACAGGGTCCACTGAAGCTTTCTTT.

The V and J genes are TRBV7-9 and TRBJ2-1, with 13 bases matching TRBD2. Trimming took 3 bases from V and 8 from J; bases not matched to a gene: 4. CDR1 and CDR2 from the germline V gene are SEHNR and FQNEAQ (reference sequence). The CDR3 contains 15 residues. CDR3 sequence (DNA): TGTGCCAGCAGCTTCGGACTAGCGGGAGTAGATGAGCAGTTCTTC. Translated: CASSFGLAGVDEQFF.

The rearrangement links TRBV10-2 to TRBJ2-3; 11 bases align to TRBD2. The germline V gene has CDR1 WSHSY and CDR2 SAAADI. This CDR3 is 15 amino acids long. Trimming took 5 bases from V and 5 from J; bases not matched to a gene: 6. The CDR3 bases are TGCGCCAGCAGTTTCTCCGGGACTAGCGGAGATACGCAGTATTTT. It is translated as CASSFSGTSGDTQYF.

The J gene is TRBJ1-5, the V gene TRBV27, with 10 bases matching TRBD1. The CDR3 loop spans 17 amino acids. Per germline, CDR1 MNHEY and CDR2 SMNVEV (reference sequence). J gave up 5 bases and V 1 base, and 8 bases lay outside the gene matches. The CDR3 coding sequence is TGTGCCAGCAGTTTATTGTTCGGGGGACAGGGGTATCAGCCCCAGCATTTT. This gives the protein CASSLLFGGQGYQPQHF.

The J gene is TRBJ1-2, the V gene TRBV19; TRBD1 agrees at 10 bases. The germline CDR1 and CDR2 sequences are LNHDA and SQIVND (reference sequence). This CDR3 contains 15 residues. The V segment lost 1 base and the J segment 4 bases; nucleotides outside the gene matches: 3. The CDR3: CASSIVDRGVYGYTF. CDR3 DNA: TGTGCCAGTAGTATAGTGGACAGGGGGGTCTATGGCTACACCTTC.